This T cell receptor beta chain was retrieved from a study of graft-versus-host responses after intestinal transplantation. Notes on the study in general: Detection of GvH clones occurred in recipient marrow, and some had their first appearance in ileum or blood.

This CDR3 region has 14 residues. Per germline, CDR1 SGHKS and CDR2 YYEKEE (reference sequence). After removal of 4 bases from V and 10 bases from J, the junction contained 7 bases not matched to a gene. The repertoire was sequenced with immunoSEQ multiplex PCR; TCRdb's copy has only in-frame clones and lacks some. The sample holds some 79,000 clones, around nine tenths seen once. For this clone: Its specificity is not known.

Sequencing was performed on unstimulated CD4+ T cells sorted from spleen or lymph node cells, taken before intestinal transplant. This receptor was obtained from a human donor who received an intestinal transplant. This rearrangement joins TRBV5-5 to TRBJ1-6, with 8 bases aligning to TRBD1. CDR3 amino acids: CASSLDRVRSPLHF. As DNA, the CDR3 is TGTGCCAGCAGCCTGGACAGGGTCAGGTCACCCCTCCACTTT.